The source of this TCR beta chain is a study of blood T cell repertoires in COVID-19. As for the study in general: Sites across the United States, Italy and Spain contributed samples from acute and convalescent COVID-19. Sources were T cells, B-cell-depleted T cells, or PBMCs; the material itself was cDNA or gDNA.

Per the germline V gene, CDR1 is MDHEN and CDR2 is SYDVKM. With 2 bases clipped from V and 5 bases from J, the junction kept 4 bases outside the gene matches. CDR3 length: 14 amino acids. Original data processing: How many nucleated cells were present was estimated from reference gene primer amplification. Sequenced by immunoSEQ multiplex PCR; TCRdb stores in-frame clones only, minus some. The V and J calls and clone size were taken over from that table, and D and trimming were inferred from the DNA. Of around 140,000 clones in the sample, about 86% were seen once. The sequenced sample was peripheral blood. The origin of this receptor is a woman aged 45-65 years with active or convalescent COVID-19. This chain connects TRBV28 to TRBJ1-2; 8 nucleotides match TRBD1. This CDR3 reads CASSLQGAEYGYTF. For the CDR3, the DNA is TGTGCCAGCAGTTTACAGGGGGCGGAATATGGCTACACCTTC.